This TCR beta chain was sequenced for a study of OX40 agonist ivuxolimab in advanced cancers. Study results and caveats: The authors also found low normalized T-cell clonal expansion in some nonresponders.

At baseline, cycle 4 day 1, and cycle 7 day 1, blood was sampled. As for this clone: The antigen remains undetermined.

Clones were sequenced by immunoSEQ multiplex PCR, and TCRdb holds only the in-frame ones, with some missing. Of about 73,000 clones listed, approximately 90% are singletons. CDR1 LNHDA and CDR2 SQIVND come from the germline V gene (reference sequence). With 3 bases removed from V and 6 bases from J, the gap between germline ends came to 8 bases. This CDR3 is 12 amino acids long. V usage is TRBV19 and J usage is TRBJ1-1; D remains ambiguous. This TCR came from an adult with an advanced solid tumor such as melanoma, head and neck, liver or kidney cancer. This material consisted of CD4+ or CD8+ T cells sorted from blood, taken in a trial of the OX40 agonist ivuxolimab. The CDR3 sequence: CASSIPGAEAFF. The CDR3 DNA follows: TGTGCCAGTAGTATCCCGGGCGCTGAAGCTTTCTTT. The full variable domain, with the rest looked up from reference TRBV19 and TRBJ1-1, is DGGITQSPKYLFRKEGQNVTLSCEQNLNHDAMYWYRQDPGQGLRLIYYSQIVNDFQKGDIAEGYSVSREKKESFPLTVTSAQKNPTAFYLCASSIPGAEAFFGQGTRLTVV.